This T cell receptor (beta chain) is from a study of shared clonotypes between healthy human individuals. Study outcomes and limitations: As a rule, naive subsets had a larger estimated richness than memory subsets.

On this clone itself: Its antigen remains unknown.

This CDR3 comprises 17 residues. Trimming removed 4 bases from V and 8 bases from J; junction bases left unmatched: 13. CDR1 and CDR2 from the germline V gene are SGHRS and YFSETQ. Using immunoSEQ multiplex PCR, the repertoire was profiled, and TCRdb retains in-frame clones only, with some absent. The sample lists about 340,000 clones; about 70% were seen once. The sequence derives from a man aged 25 to 40 in good health. This chain connects TRBV5-1 to TRBJ2-1, with 12 bases identical to TRBD1. The source material was memory CD4+ T cells sorted from blood. The subset: CD45RA-negative fraction. This CDR3 is CASSKPGQGALRDEQFF. As DNA, the CDR3 is TGCGCCAGCAGCAAACCGGGACAGGGGGCGCTTAGGGATGAGCAGTTCTTC.